A selection of T cell receptor beta chains follows, all from one sample in a study of T-cell memory formation after mild COVID-19. From the 5' RACE reads, TCRdb called clonotypes with MiXCR, one entry per CDR3 protein. This sample has more than 450,000 distinct CDR3 sequences, with roughly 17% found just once. The sample comprised PBMCs or a T cell subset sorted from them (not recorded which). These receptors were obtained from an adult woman who had mild COVID-19 (a few samples of this study predate the infection). Cell type and time point are not known. Both conserved end residues are part of each CDR3. Each record gives: CDR3 protein, V gene.

CASSLGGRWYTDTQYF | TRBV7-2
CASKVEGWGQETQYF | TRBV12-3/TRBV12-4
CASSLDGFNTF | TRBV5-1
CSVGGKSGTGELFF | TRBV29-1
CASSELRNYNEQFF | TRBV2
CASSLSEVAGADTQYF | TRBV7-9
CASSEARPDGYTF | TRBV2
CASSLLGLADQETQYF | TRBV4-2
CASSPPLSTGELFF | TRBV7-9
CASSPSWLPEVVYEQFF | TRBV5-1
CASSSMRGRFEQFF | TRBV19
CASSTHPGGTSGLLQETQYF | TRBV9
CATSSAGDRGATDTQYF | TRBV24-1
CASRVTGIPSGANVLTF | TRBV27
CASSKLGNEQFF | TRBV19
CASSPSGQREAFF | TRBV7-9
CASSQVDRATDTQYF | TRBV4-1
CASSFSAGGVYEQYF | TRBV27